Following are 12 T cell receptor beta chains from one sample sequenced in a study of shared clonotypes between healthy human individuals. Naive CD8 cells lacked CD45RO, underwent positive selection for CCR7 and left out terminally differentiated effector memory CD45RA+ cells. Method: immunoSEQ multiplex PCR; TCRdb's copy keeps in-frame clones and lacks some. Altogether about 2.2 million clones are present, 80% to 95% being singletons, with the ten largest covering about 1.6%. The sample comprised naive CD8+ T cells from PBMCs. These receptor sequences come from a man between 18 and 29 years old in good health. Some clones in this sample may be carry-over from other donors' samples.

The gene calls are TRBV27 and TRBJ1-5; 7 bases match TRBD1. The germline V gene encodes CDR1 MNHEY and CDR2 SMNVEV (reference sequence). The length of the CDR3 is 16 residues. V lost 5 bases, J lost 0 bases, and 7 bases stayed unmatched. CDR3 nucleotide sequence: TGTGCCAGCAGTCCCGGGACAGTCCTTAGCAATCAGCCCCAGCATTTT. Protein: CASSPGTVLSNQPQHF.

V gene TRBV9 combines with J gene TRBJ1-2, with D perhaps matching TRBD1 (5 bases). The V end was cut by 4 bases, the J end by 6 bases, with 13 bases between. CDR1 and CDR2 from the germline V gene are SGDLS and YYNGEE. This CDR3 region has 13 residues. CDR3 sequence (DNA): TGTGCCAGCAGCCGTGACAGCCAGGATGGCTACACCTTC. It translates to CASSRDSQDGYTF.

About this clone itself: Other DNA sequences in this specimen translate into the identical CDR3. V usage is TRBV9 and J usage is TRBJ2-5; D remains ambiguous. The CDR3 has 14 amino acids. V lost 1 base to trimming and J lost 0 bases, with 7 bases between them. Germline V CDR1 and CDR2: SGDLS, YYNGEE. The chain's CDR3 is CASSVLGNQETQYF. CDR3 nucleotides: TGTGCCAGCAGCGTACTGGGCAACCAAGAGACCCAGTACTTC.

This chain connects TRBV10-3 to TRBJ2-5; the match to TRBD2 covers 7 bases. From germline, CDR1 is ENHRY and CDR2 SYGVKD. This CDR3 has 16 amino acids. V dropped 3 bases and J dropped 4; count of bases not matched to a gene: 11. CDR3 DNA: TGTGCCATCAGTGATTTGGGGGGGTCGGTTGGAGAGACCCAGTACTTC. Translated, it gives CAISDLGGSVGETQYF.

This chain connects TRBV7-9 to TRBJ1-1, with no clear D. Trimming left V 7 bases short and J 1 base short, with 7 bases between. Per the germline V gene, CDR1 is SEHNR and CDR2 is FQNEAQ (reference sequence). The CDR3 has 12 amino acids. In DNA form, the CDR3 reads TGTGCCAGCACCCTTGGGAACACTGAAGCTTTCTTT. Protein product: CASTLGNTEAFF. Drawing the rest from reference TRBV7-9 and TRBJ1-1, the complete variable domain is DTGVSQNPRHKITKRGQNVTFRCDPISEHNRLYWYRQTLGQGPEFLTYFQNEAQLEKSRLLSDRFSAERPKGSFSTLEIQRTEQGDSAMYLCASTLGNTEAFFGQGTRLTVV.

Regarding this clone: Other DNA sequences from this sample encode an identical CDR3 as well. This chain uses TRBV11-2 with TRBJ1-6; D ambiguous. The ends were cut back, 1 base at V and 9 bases at J, with 4 bases in the middle. Germline CDR1 and CDR2: SGHAT and FQNNGV. The CDR3 totals 12 residues. CDR3 loop: CASSLGRSPLHF. The CDR3 DNA reads as TGTGCCAGCAGCTTAGGGCGTTCACCCCTCCACTTT.

The chain is built from TRBV4-1 and TRBJ2-4; D is unresolved. The CDR3 covers 15 residues. Per the germline V gene, CDR1 is MGHRA and CDR2 is YSYEKL. Trimming shortened V by 1 base and J by 1 base, and 8 bases separated the two germline ends. The CDR3 bases are TGCGCCAGCAGCCAAGTGAACTTGGCCAAAAACATTCAGTACTTC. Its protein is CASSQVNLAKNIQYF.

The chain has TRBV14 and TRBJ2-6, with 10 bases identical to TRBD1. There are 19 residues in the CDR3. The V gene end was trimmed by 3 bases and the J gene end by 0 bases; junction bases not matched to a gene: 8. The V gene's germline CDR1 is SGHDN and CDR2 FVKESK. The CDR3 protein is CASSHPKTGGDSGANVLTF. In nucleotides, the CDR3 is TGTGCCAGCAGCCACCCCAAGACAGGGGGCGACTCTGGGGCCAACGTCCTGACTTTC.

Remarks on this clone: The same CDR3 also results from other DNA sequences found in this sample. The rearrangement uses TRBV14 and TRBJ1-2, with TRBD1 matching 11 bases. Looked up from germline, CDR1 is SGHDN and CDR2 is FVKESK. V gave up 4 bases and J gave up 8 bases; unmatched junction bases: 3. CDR3 size: 13 residues. CDR3: CASSLGTGGGYTF. The DNA for the CDR3 is TGTGCCAGCAGCCTGGGGACAGGGGGAGGCTACACCTTC.

The gene calls are TRBV10-3 and TRBJ2-1; possible D gene TRBD2, 5 bases. Germline V CDR1 and CDR2: ENHRY, SYGVKD. CDR3 length: 15 amino acids. V lost 5 bases, J lost 4 bases, and 15 bases lay in between. This chain's CDR3 is CAISKTTQAYNEQFF. In DNA, the CDR3 is TGTGCCATCAGTAAGACTACCCAAGCTTACAATGAGCAGTTCTTC.

This chain uses TRBV5-1 with TRBJ2-6; D remains unclear. Trimming pared 0 bases from V and 4 bases from J, leaving 17 bases between. Germline lookup yields CDR1 SGHRS and CDR2 YFSETQ. The CDR3 length is 18 residues. As DNA, the CDR3 is TGCGCCAGCAGCTTGGGTGGCCGGATAGGTTTAGGGGCCAACGTCCTGACTTTC. As protein: CASSLGGRIGLGANVLTF.

This chain connects TRBV27 to TRBJ2-3, with D maybe TRBD2 (6 bases). Deletions cut 7 bases from V and 1 base from J, with 21 bases between. There are 17 residues in the CDR3. The germline CDR1 and CDR2 sequences are MNHEY and SMNVEV (reference sequence). The CDR3 is CASTALPGVVRTDTQYF. DNA for the CDR3: TGTGCCAGCACCGCACTCCCGGGAGTAGTACGCACAGATACGCAGTATTTT.